The next 2 T cell receptor beta chains were all read from a single sample in a study of early stage breast cancer tumors (dated by TCRdb to between 2016 and 2019). The library was obtained by the immunoSEQ multiplex PCR assay. The table was pulled from immuneACCESS by TCRdb, which kept in-frame rearrangements only. Such tables lose some clones; where checked, under half of the loss comes from unresolved V genes, and the rest has no known cause. Recorded for this sample are about 53,000 clones; around nine tenths of them occurred a single time. The ten largest clones take up 4% to 5.5% of the sample. The source material was blood. The receptor source for this set is a person between 65 and 79 years old with breast cancer.

The rearrangement links TRBV30 to TRBJ1-5; unclear D gene. Germline CDR1 reads GTSNPN; CDR2 reads SVGIG (reference sequence). The CDR3 totals 15 residues. The ends were cut back, 3 bases at V and 2 bases at J, with 14 bases in the middle. CDR3 sequence (DNA): TGTGCCTGGAGCCCCAAGGGAGGTGGCAATCAGCCCCAGCATTTT. Translation: CAWSPKGGGNQPQHF.

The chain carries TRBV4-1 and TRBJ2-3; 8 nucleotides agree with TRBD1. With V trimmed by 4 bases and J by 2 bases, 11 bases remained unmatched. CDR3 length equals 17 residues. Germline loops: CDR1 MGHRA, CDR2 YSYEKL. The CDR3 protein is CASSPYGTGAFTDTQYF. Here the CDR3 DNA reads TGCGCCAGCAGCCCCTACGGGACAGGTGCCTTCACAGATACGCAGTATTTT.